The clone carrying this TCR beta chain appeared a few times. Its antigen is unknown. This sample stems from a study of blood T cells in healthy people across ages. The study, taken as a whole, reports: Diversity estimated from one million T cells was considered an underestimate. Naive T cell percentage by flow cytometry tracked strongly with beta diversity.

Trimming shortened V by 5 bases and J by 3 bases, and 17 bases separated the two germline ends. Per the germline V gene, CDR1 is MNHEY and CDR2 is SVGEGT. The CDR3 has 15 amino acids. Together with a sample-barcoded 5' primer, a J-beta primer mix was included in a second PCR lasting about 7 to 11 cycles. The template-switch adaptor, which had 12 random nucleotides, put a tag on each cDNA molecule. TCRdb fed the 5' RACE reads into MiXCR, producing one record per CDR3 protein. The sample holds 650,000 to 950,000 distinct CDR3 sequences, approximately 44% seen once. The source of this sequence is a man aged 60-69 years in good health. This chain links TRBV6-2 or TRBV6-3 with TRBJ2-7, with D perhaps matching TRBD1 or TRBD2 (5 bases each). Sequenced input: blood. CDR3 nucleotides: TGTGCCAGCAGTCCGTACCGGGACCAGGTCTACGAGCAGTACTTC. Amino acid sequence: CASSPYRDQVYEQYF.